The clone carrying this T cell receptor (beta chain) occurred a few times. Its cognate antigen is unknown. TCRdb reprocessed the 5' RACE reads with MiXCR, giving one entry per CDR3 protein. The sample has roughly 350,000 distinct CDR3 sequences; approximately 8% are singletons. This entry is derived from a study of CD8 T cells in ankylosing spondylitis. Study-level findings and limits: Reportedly, significant enrichment of disease-linked clones occurred in matched ankylosing spondylitis synovial fluid. One TCR beta motif, made up of roughly 8 highly homologous variants, appeared characteristic of ankylosing spondylitis blood. Disease-linked clones, CD8+, were relatively rare in peripheral blood. Prior work had noted some motif variants in reactive arthritis blood and synovial fluid.

The length of the CDR3 is 13 residues. Germline lookup yields CDR1 SGHRS and CDR2 YFSETQ. The V end lost 3 bases, the J end lost 7 bases, and 13 bases lay between the germline ends. The sequenced sample was blood, either unsorted or a sorted T cell fraction (not recorded which). This chain uses TRBV5-1 with TRBJ1-1; D is uncertain. The TCR comes from a male donor with ankylosing spondylitis. CDR3 amino acids: CASSSSYTGEAFF. The CDR3 DNA follows: TGCGCCAGCAGCTCGTCTTACACGGGTGAAGCTTTCTTT.